The entry below gives a single TCR beta chain sequence along with its context. Participant age was roughly 18 to 95 years, and participants resided in roughly 24 US areas. Clinical history reported by participants formed the basis on which cohorts were assigned. The CDR3 is 11 amino acids. V lost 7 bases to trimming and J lost 11 bases, with 17 bases between them. Germline V CDR1 and CDR2: GTSNPN, SVGIG (reference sequence). This record comes from a study of blood T cell repertoires in COVID-19. Generated by immunoSEQ multiplex PCR, the TCRdb table keeps only in-frame clones and is missing some. Of approximately 330,000 clones in the sample, 89% are singletons; the top ten hold just under 9.5%.

This rearrangement joins TRBV30 to TRBJ1-1, with a tentative D call TRBD1 (6 bases). This clonotype originated in a woman in her twenties or thirties who had recovered from COVID-19. What was sequenced was PBMCs or T cells enriched from blood (not recorded which). CDR3 sequence: CASRTVTVAFF. The CDR3 region has the DNA TGTGCCTCCAGGACAGTAACTGTGGCTTTCTTT.